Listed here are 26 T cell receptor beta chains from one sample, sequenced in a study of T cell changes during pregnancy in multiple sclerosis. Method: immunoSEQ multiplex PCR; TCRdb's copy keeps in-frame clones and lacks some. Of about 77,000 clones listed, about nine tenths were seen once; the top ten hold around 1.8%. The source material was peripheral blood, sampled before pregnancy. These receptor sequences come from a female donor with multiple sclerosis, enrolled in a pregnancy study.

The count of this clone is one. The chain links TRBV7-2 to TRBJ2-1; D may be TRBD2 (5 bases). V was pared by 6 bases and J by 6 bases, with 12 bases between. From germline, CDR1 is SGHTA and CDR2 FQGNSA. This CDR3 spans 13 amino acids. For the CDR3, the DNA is TGTGCCAGCAGTTTGGTACTAGGCAATGAGCAGTTCTTC. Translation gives CASSLVLGNEQFF.

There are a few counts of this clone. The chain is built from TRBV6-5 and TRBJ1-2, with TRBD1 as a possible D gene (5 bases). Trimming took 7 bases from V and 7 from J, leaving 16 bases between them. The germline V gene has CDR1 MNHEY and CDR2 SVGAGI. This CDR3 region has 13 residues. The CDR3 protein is CASKRGGVRGYTF. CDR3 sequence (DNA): TGTGCCAGCAAAAGGGGAGGGGTGCGTGGCTACACCTTC.

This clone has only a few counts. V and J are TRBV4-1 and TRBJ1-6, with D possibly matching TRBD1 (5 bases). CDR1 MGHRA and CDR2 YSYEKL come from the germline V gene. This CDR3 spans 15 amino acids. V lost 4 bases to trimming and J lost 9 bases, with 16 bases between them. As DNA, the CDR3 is TGCGCCAGCAGCCGATTCCAGGGAAGAGTTTCACCCCTCCACTTT. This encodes CASSRFQGRVSPLHF.

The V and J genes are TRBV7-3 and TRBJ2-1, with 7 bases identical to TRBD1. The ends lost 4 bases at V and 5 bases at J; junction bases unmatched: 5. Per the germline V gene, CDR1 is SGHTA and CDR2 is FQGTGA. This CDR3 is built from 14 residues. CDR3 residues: CASSSRGQHNEQFF. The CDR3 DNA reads TGTGCCAGCAGCTCAAGGGGACAGCACAATGAGCAGTTCTTC.

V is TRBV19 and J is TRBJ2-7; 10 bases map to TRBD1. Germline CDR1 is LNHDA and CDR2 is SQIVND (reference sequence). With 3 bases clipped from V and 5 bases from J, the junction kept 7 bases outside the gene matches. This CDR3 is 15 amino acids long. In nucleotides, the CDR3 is TGTGCCAGTAGTATTGGCCAGACAGGGGGCGACGAGCAGTACTTC. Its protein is CASSIGQTGGDEQYF.

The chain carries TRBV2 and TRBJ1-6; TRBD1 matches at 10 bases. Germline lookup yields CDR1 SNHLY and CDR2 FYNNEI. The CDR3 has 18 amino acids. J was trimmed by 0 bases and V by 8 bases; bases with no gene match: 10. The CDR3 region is CASGLTGGRSSYNSPLHF. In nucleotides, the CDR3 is TGTGCCAGCGGCCTGACAGGGGGCCGGAGCTCCTATAATTCACCCCTCCACTTT.

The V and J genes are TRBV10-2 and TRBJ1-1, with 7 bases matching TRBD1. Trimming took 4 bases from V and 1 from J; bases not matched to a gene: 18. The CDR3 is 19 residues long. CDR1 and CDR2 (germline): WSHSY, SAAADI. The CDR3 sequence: CASSVGTEYGELWNTEAFF. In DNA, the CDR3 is TGCGCCAGCAGTGTCGGGACAGAGTATGGCGAGCTTTGGAACACTGAAGCTTTCTTT.

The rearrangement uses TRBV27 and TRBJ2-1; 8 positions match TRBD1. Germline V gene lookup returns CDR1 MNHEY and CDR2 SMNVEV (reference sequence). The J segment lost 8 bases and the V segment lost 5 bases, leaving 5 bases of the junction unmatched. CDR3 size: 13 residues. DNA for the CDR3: TGTGCCAGCAGTGGGGACAGGAGCTATGAGCAGTTCTTC. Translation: CASSGDRSYEQFF.

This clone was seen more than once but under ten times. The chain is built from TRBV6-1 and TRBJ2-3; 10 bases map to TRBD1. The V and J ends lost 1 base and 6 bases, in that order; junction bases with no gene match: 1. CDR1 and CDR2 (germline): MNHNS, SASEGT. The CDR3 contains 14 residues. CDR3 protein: CASSEGQGADTQYF. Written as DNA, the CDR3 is TGTGCCAGCAGTGAAGGACAGGGGGCGGATACGCAGTATTTT.

The CDR3, as DNA: TGCAGCGTTTTTTTAAATTTTGGAAACACCATATATTTT. This gives the protein CSVFLNFGNTIYF. The V call is TRBV29-1, the J call TRBJ1-3; D is unclear. V shed 5 bases and J shed 3 bases, with 11 bases lying between them. The CDR3 is made up of 13 amino acids. Germline V gives CDR1 SQVTM, CDR2 ANQGSEA.

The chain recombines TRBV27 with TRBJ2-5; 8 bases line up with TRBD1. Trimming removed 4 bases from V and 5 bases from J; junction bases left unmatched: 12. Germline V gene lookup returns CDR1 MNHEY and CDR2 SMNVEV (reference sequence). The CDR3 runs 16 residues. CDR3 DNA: TGTGCCAGCAGTTCCTTCCCGACAGGGGTTAAGGAGACCCAGTACTTC. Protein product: CASSSFPTGVKETQYF.

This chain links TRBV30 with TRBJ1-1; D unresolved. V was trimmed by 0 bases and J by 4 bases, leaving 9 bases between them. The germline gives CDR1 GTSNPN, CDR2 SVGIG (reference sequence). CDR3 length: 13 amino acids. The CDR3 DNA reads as TGTGCCTGGAGTGTTGGAGACCTCACTGAAGCTTTCTTT. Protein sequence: CAWSVGDLTEAFF.

CDR3 sequence: CASDEGPGEQFF. CDR3 nucleotide sequence: TGTGCCAGCGATGAGGGTCCCGGTGAGCAGTTCTTC. The gene calls are TRBV2 and TRBJ2-1, with TRBD2 as a possible D gene (5 bases). Germline assignment: CDR1 SNHLY and CDR2 FYNNEI. This CDR3 is 12 amino acids long. The ends were cut back, 8 bases at V and 9 bases at J, with 14 bases in the middle. Full variable domain (outside the CDR3, taken from reference TRBV2 and TRBJ2-1): EPEVTQTPSHQVTQMGQEVILRCVPISNHLYFYWYRQILGQKVEFLVSFYNNEISEKSEIFDDQFSVERPDGSNFTLKIRSTKLEDSAMYFCASDEGPGEQFFGPGTRLTVL.

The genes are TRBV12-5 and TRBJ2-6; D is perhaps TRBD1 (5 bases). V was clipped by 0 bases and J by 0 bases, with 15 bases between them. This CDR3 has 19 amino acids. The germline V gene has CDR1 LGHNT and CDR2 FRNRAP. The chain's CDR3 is CASGLVKDGHASGANVLTF. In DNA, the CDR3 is TGTGCTAGTGGTTTGGTAAAAGACGGACATGCCTCTGGGGCCAACGTCCTGACTTTC. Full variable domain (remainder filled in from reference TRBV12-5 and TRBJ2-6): DARVTQTPRHKVTEMGQEVTMRCQPILGHNTVFWYRQTMMQGLELLAYFRNRAPLDDSGMPKDRFSAEMPDATLATLKIQPSEPRDSAVYFCASGLVKDGHASGANVLTFGAGSRLTVL.

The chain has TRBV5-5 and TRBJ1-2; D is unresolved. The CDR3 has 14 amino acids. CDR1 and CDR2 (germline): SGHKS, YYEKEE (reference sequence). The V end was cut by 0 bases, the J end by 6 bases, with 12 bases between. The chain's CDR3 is CASSLELPGDGYTF. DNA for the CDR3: TGTGCCAGCAGCTTGGAGCTTCCCGGGGATGGCTACACCTTC.

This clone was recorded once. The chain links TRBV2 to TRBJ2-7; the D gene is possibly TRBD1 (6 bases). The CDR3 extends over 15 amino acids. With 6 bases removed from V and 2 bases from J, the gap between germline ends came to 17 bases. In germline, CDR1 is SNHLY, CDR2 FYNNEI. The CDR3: CASSAYRASPYEQYF. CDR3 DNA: TGTGCCAGCAGCGCTTACAGGGCCTCCCCCTACGAGCAGTACTTC.

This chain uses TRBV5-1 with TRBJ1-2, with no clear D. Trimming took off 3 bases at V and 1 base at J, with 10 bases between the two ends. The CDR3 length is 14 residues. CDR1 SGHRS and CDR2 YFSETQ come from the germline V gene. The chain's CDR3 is CASSSDQDNYGYTF. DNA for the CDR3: TGCGCCAGCAGCTCCGACCAGGATAACTATGGCTACACCTTC.

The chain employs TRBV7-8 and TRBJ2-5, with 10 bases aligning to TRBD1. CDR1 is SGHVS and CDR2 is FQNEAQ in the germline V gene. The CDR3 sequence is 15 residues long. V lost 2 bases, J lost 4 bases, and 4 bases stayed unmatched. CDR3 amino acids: CASSLLRDRGETQYF. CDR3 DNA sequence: TGTGCCAGCAGCTTACTCCGGGACAGGGGAGAGACCCAGTACTTC.

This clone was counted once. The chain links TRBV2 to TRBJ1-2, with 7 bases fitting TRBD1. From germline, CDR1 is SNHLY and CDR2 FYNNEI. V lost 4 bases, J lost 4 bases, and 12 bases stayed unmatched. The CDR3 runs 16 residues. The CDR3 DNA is TGTGCCAGCAGTGCTCAGACAGGGTCGCTCCCCTATGGCTACACCTTC. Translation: CASSAQTGSLPYGYTF.

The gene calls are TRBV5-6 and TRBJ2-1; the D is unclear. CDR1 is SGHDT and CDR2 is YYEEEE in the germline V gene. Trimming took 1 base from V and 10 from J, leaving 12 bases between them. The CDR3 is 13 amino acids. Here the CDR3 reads CASSLPWAKEQFF. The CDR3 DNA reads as TGTGCCAGCAGCTTGCCGTGGGCGAAAGAGCAGTTCTTC.

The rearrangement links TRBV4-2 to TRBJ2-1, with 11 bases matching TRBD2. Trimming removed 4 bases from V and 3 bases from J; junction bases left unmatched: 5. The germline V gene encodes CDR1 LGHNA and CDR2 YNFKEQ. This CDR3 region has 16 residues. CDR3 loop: CASSPLTSGVYNEQFF. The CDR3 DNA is TGTGCCAGCAGCCCCTTGACTAGCGGGGTCTACAATGAGCAGTTCTTC.

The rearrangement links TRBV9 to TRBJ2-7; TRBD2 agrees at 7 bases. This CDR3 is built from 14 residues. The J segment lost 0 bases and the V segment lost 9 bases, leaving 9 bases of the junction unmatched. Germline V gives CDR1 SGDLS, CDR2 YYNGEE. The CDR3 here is CANLSGGGSYEQYF. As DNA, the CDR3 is TGTGCCAACCTTTCGGGGGGAGGCTCCTACGAGCAGTACTTC.

The CDR3 here is CASSPLTGVGYTF. CDR3 bases: TGTGCCAGCAGCCCATTGACAGGGGTTGGCTACACCTTC. The V gene is TRBV16, the J gene TRBJ1-2; the match to TRBD1 covers 8 bases. Germline CDR1 reads KGHSY; CDR2 reads FQNENV. Trimming took 4 bases from V and 7 from J; bases not matched to a gene: 5. The CDR3 runs to 13 residues.

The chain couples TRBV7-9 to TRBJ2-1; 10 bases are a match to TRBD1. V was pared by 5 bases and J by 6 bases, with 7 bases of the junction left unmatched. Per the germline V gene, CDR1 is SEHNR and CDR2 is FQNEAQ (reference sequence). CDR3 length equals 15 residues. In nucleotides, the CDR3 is TGTGCCAGCAGCCCCCGGACAGGGGGGGGCAATGAGCAGTTCTTC. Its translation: CASSPRTGGGNEQFF.

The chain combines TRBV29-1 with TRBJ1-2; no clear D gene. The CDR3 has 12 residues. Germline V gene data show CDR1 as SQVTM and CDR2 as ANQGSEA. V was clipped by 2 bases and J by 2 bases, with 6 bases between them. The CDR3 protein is CSVEPENYGYTF. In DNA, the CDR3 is TGCAGCGTTGAACCAGAAAACTATGGCTACACCTTC.

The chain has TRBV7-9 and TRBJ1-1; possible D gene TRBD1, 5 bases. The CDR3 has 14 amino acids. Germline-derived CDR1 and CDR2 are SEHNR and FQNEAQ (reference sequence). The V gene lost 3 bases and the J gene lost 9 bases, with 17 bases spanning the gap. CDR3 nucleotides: TGTGCCAGCAGCTTGGAACCTGGACACCGGCAAGCTTTCTTT. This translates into CASSLEPGHRQAFF.